This T cell receptor beta chain was observed in a study of cytomegalovirus exposure and HLA in healthy donors. Germline CDR1 SGHAT, CDR2 FQNNGV. The CDR3 covers 12 residues. The V end lost 6 bases, the J end lost 5 bases, and 10 bases lay between the germline ends. Whole-study findings and limits: Analyses of presence/absence relied on an assumption of roughly uniform sequencing depth across donors.

Primers: 60 Vbeta forward and 13 Jbeta reverse. The method was immunoSEQ multiplex PCR; TCRdb's version includes in-frame clones alone and lacks a portion of them. The listing records some 200,000 clones. Regarding this clone: Its antigen is not known.

The specimen was PBMCs. The receptor's source is a girl aged 2-10 years in good health and CMV-seropositive. V gene TRBV11-2 combines with J gene TRBJ2-5; no definite D call. The CDR3 is CASSSQAETQYF. DNA of the CDR3: TGTGCCAGCAGTTCGCAGGCGGAGACCCAGTACTTC.